A single sample gave rise to the 9 T cell receptor beta chains below, sequenced in a study of T cells expressing NK-cell markers. After re-calling the 5' RACE reads, TCRdb lists one entry per CDR3 protein, DNA absent. This sample's clone table lists some 600,000 distinct CDR3 sequences. Sequencing used blood T cells: a sorted CD56 or NKG2C T cell subset, CD4+ or CD8+ T cells, or bulk PBMC T cells (not recorded which). Receptors originate from a man aged 18 to 29 in good health.

The chain combines TRBV20-1 with TRBJ1-2; the D gene TCRdb calls, TRBD1, cannot be checked with no DNA. CDR3 length: 12 residues. Per the germline V gene, CDR1 is DFQATT and CDR2 is SNEGSKA (reference sequence). CDR3 loop: CSSTGQNYGYTF.

The V gene is TRBV24-1, the J gene TRBJ2-1; TCRdb's D call, TRBD1, is unchecked because there is no DNA. This CDR3 comprises 18 residues. Per germline, CDR1 KGHDR and CDR2 SFDVKD. The CDR3 spells CATSDFKSRESSYNEQFF.

The rearrangement links TRBV7-3 to TRBJ2-5; absent DNA, TCRdb's TRBD2 call cannot be checked. From germline, CDR1 is SGHTA and CDR2 FQGTGA. The CDR3 has 13 residues. The CDR3: CASSSGLQETQYF.

V usage is TRBV28 and J usage is TRBJ2-1; absent DNA, TCRdb's TRBD2 call cannot be checked. In germline, CDR1 is MDHEN, CDR2 SYDVKM. There are 18 residues in the CDR3. CDR3 sequence: CASSPTRLAGGIYNEQFF. The full variable domain, in which reference TRBV28 and TRBJ2-1 provide the parts outside the CDR3, is DVKVTQSSRYLVKRTGEKVFLECVQDMDHENMFWYRQDPGLGLRLIYFSYDVKMKEKGDIPEGYSVSREKKERFSLILESASTNQTSMYLCASSPTRLAGGIYNEQFFGPGTRLTVL.

The J gene is TRBJ2-1, the V gene TRBV5-7; TCRdb's D call of TRBD1 is untestable without DNA. TRBV5-7 is flagged as an ORF with uncertain function. This CDR3 has 15 amino acids. The CDR3 region is CASSTDRVSYNEQFF.

The J gene is TRBJ1-2, the V gene TRBV6-5. CDR1 and CDR2 (germline): MNHEY, SVGAGI. The CDR3 contains 15 residues. The CDR3 loop reads CASSYGSLLNYGYTF.

The chain has TRBV29-1 and TRBJ2-1; TCRdb returns TRBD1, unconfirmable since there is no DNA. The CDR3 sequence is 14 residues long. CDR1 is SQVTM, CDR2 ANQGSEA, per germline. This chain's CDR3 is CSVSPGGQGYIQFF.

The chain links TRBV7-2 to TRBJ2-1; TCRdb returns TRBD1, unconfirmable since there is no DNA. Germline-derived CDR1 and CDR2 are SGHTA and FQGNSA. The CDR3 totals 14 residues. The CDR3 is CASSLSPGNNEQFF. Drawing the rest from reference TRBV7-2 and TRBJ2-1, the complete variable domain is GAGVSQSPSNKVTEKGKDVELRCDPISGHTALYWYRQSLGQGLEFLIYFQGNSAPDKSGLPSDRFSAERTGGSVSTLTIQRTQQEDSAVYLCASSLSPGNNEQFFGPGTRLTVL.

This chain uses TRBV20-1 with TRBJ1-1; TCRdb gives TRBD1 as the D gene, but with no DNA this cannot be confirmed. This CDR3 is built from 15 residues. Looked up from germline, CDR1 is DFQATT and CDR2 is SNEGSKA (reference sequence). The CDR3 reads CSARSRQGGYTEAFF.